The 10 T cell receptor beta chains given below trace back to one sample, sequenced in a study of shared clonotypes between healthy human individuals. Clones were read by immunoSEQ multiplex PCR, and TCRdb kept only the in-frame ones, dropping some. The sample lists over 850,000 clones, 75% to 80% occurring once. Specimen: memory CD4+ T cells from PBMCs. As to subset: CD45RA-negative fraction. These receptors all stem from a young man in good health. Some clones in this sample may be carry-over from other donors' samples.

This clone was seen just once. The chain links TRBV4-1 to TRBJ1-5, with unresolved D. The CDR3 has 14 amino acids. Germline assignment: CDR1 MGHRA and CDR2 YSYEKL. Trimming cost V 2 bases and J 4 bases, with 9 bases left between them. Here the CDR3 reads CASSQSTANQPQHF. The CDR3 DNA reads as TGCGCCAGCAGCCAATCCACCGCGAATCAGCCCCAGCATTTT.

A word on this clone: Other nucleotide sequences in the sample specify the same CDR3. CDR3 loop: CASSRDLNTGELFF. CDR3 nucleotide sequence: TGTGCCAGCAGTCGGGACTTGAACACCGGGGAGCTGTTTTTT. J is TRBJ2-2 and V is TRBV6-6; the D gene is possibly TRBD2 (6 bases). V lost 5 bases and J 1 base, leaving 8 bases between the germline ends. CDR3 length: 14 residues. The germline V gene has CDR1 MNHNY and CDR2 SVGAGI (reference sequence).

V gene TRBV5-4 combines with J gene TRBJ1-2; D may be TRBD1 (6 bases). V was trimmed by 0 bases and J by 8 bases, leaving 17 bases between them. The CDR3 runs 15 residues. Germline CDR1 and CDR2: SGHNT and YYREEE (reference sequence). The CDR3 region has the DNA TGTGCCAGCAGCTTGGTGGGTGCAGGGGAGGAGGGCTACACCTTC. It translates to CASSLVGAGEEGYTF.

The chain combines TRBV4-1 with TRBJ2-3; D remains unclear. The CDR3 extends over 17 amino acids. Germline V gives CDR1 MGHRA, CDR2 YSYEKL. With 3 bases removed from V and 4 bases from J, the gap between germline ends came to 20 bases. The CDR3 nucleotides are TGCGCCAGCAGCCAGGGAAGACTCAGAGGTTTTCCAGATACGCAGTATTTT. Translation: CASSQGRLRGFPDTQYF.

The CDR3 DNA reads TGTGCCAGCAGCCAAGACTTGACTAGCGGGGTTAGCAATGAGCAGTTCTTC. Protein sequence: CASSQDLTSGVSNEQFF. The V and J genes are TRBV14 and TRBJ2-1; TRBD2 agrees at 11 bases. From germline, CDR1 is SGHDN and CDR2 FVKESK. V shed 0 bases, J shed 6 bases, and the junction held 7 bases outside the gene matches. CDR3 size: 17 residues.

V usage is TRBV7-2 and J usage is TRBJ2-3; 11 bases are shared with TRBD2. CDR1 SGHTA and CDR2 FQGNSA come from the germline V gene. The CDR3 covers 17 residues. V was clipped by 5 bases and J by 3 bases; unmatched bases: 10. CDR3 sequence reads: CASSTRLAGRRTDTQYF. CDR3 in DNA: TGTGCCAGCAGCACCCGACTAGCGGGACGGAGGACAGATACGCAGTATTTT.

This clone was seen ten or more times. The chain is built from TRBV18 and TRBJ2-7; 14 bases agree with TRBD2. V was clipped by 6 bases and J by 7 bases; unmatched bases: 14. The CDR3 spans 17 residues. The germline CDR1 and CDR2 sequences are KGHSH and LQKENI. The CDR3 nucleotides read TGTGCCAGCTCGCCAACCGGGACTAGCGGGAGACAAAATGAGCAGTACTTC. It codes for CASSPTGTSGRQNEQYF.

This clone was seen a handful of times. It may be a read error: a sequence one base away is much more abundant. In DNA form, the CDR3 reads TGTGCCAGCAGTAACCAAGAGACCCAGTACTTC. Residues: CASSNQETQYF. The rearrangement joins TRBV6-5 to TRBJ2-5, with no clear D. The CDR3 loop spans 11 amino acids. The germline gives CDR1 MNHEY, CDR2 SVGAGI. V lost 5 bases and J lost 0, with 1 base in between.

DNA for the CDR3: TGTGCCAGCAGCCCCGTGGGTAATGAGCAGTTCTTC. It translates to CASSPVGNEQFF. The chain recombines TRBV2 with TRBJ2-1; D call uncertain. V was cut by 6 bases and J by 7 bases, with 10 bases left in between. The CDR3 extends over 12 amino acids. CDR1 and CDR2 from the germline V gene are SNHLY and FYNNEI.

The rearrangement uses TRBV5-6 and TRBJ2-5, with no clear D. V dropped 2 bases and J dropped 6 bases, with 11 bases sitting between them. In germline, CDR1 is SGHDT, CDR2 YYEEEE. The CDR3 is 13 amino acids. CDR3 DNA: TGTGCCAGCAGCTTTGTTCTTTTCAAGACCCAGTACTTC. It encodes CASSFVLFKTQYF.